Listed below are T cell receptor beta chains from one sample, sequenced in a study of Graves' ophthalmopathy and Graves' hyperthyroidism. TCRdb re-derived calls from the multiplex PCR reads in MiXCR, one entry per CDR3 protein. The sample yields some 380,000 distinct CDR3 sequences, 15% seen once. Sequenced: peripheral blood. The receptor set was obtained from a woman aged 18-29 years with stable Graves' hyperthyroidism. Each CDR3 is given with its conserved first and last residue. Fields, in order: J gene, D gene, V gene, clone size, CDR3 length, CDR3 DNA, CDR3 protein. D genes are given only for firm matches. Where a row states a size, it is once, few, many or the class of an expanded clone; other rows omit it.

>TRBJ2-5|-|TRBV4-1|-|15
TGCGCCAGCAGCCAAGGCCCAGAGTTGGGCGAGACCCAGTACTTC
CASSQGPELGETQYF
>TRBJ2-4|TRBD2|TRBV24-1|once|16
TGTGCCACCAGTGAGAACAGGGCGGGAGGCAAAAACATTCAGTACTTC
CATSENRAGGKNIQYF
>TRBJ2-7|-|TRBV7-2|many|14
TGTGCCAGCAGCGCCCGGACGGATTCCTACGAGCAGTACTTC
CASSARTDSYEQYF
>TRBJ2-4|-|TRBV18|few|15
TGTGCCAGCTCACGGGCACCCATAGCCAAAAACATTCAGTACTTC
CASSRAPIAKNIQYF
>TRBJ1-1|-|TRBV5-4|many|17
TGTGCCAGCAGCTTTCCACATCTTACAGGGCCGAACACTGAAGCTTTCTTT
CASSFPHLTGPNTEAFF
>TRBJ2-7|TRBD1|TRBV20-1|many|14
TGCAGTGCCCTGGACAGGACGAGCTCCTACGAGCAGTACTTC
CSALDRTSSYEQYF
>TRBJ1-1|-|TRBV19|few|15
TGTGCCAGTAGTATCTCCCCCGGGTTAAATACTGAAGCTTTCTTT
CASSISPGLNTEAFF
>TRBJ2-7|-|TRBV11-2|many|16
TGTGCCAGCAGCTTAGATCCTAGGAGGGGCCCTAACGAGCAGTACTTC
CASSLDPRRGPNEQYF
>TRBJ1-2|-|TRBV7-2|-|13
TGTGCCAGCAGCTTAGCCGGCAGGGGAAACAACACCTTC
CASSLAGRGNNTF
>TRBJ2-7|-|TRBV6-1|-|13
TGTGCCAGCAGTGAAGGGCACAACTACGAGCAGTACTTC
CASSEGHNYEQYF
>TRBJ2-5|-|TRBV20-1|many|14
TGCAGTGCTAGCCGACAGGAGTACCAAGAGACCCAGTACTTC
CSASRQEYQETQYF